This TCR beta chain was recovered during a study of T cells after posttransplantation cyclophosphamide. Study-level points and caveats: TRB overlap between skin or GI tissue T cells and blood was limited. Recipient CMV seropositivity and CMV reactivation strongly tracked TRB clonality. Donor-recipient repertoire similarity was low at 1-2 months, rising over year one.

Treatment was busulfan-fludarabine conditioning, a marrow graft, and cyclophosphamide on days +3 and +4. TCRdb keeps only in-frame clones here, not all; method: immunoSEQ multiplex PCR. The record shows roughly 10,000 clones for this sample, with no singletons present. Many counts were recorded for this clone. No antigen is known for it. After removal of 6 bases from V and 5 bases from J, the junction contained 9 bases not matched to a gene. This CDR3 has 14 residues. Looked up from germline, CDR1 is SNHLY and CDR2 is FYNNEI. Sample: PBMCs, taken around 370 days after allogeneic stem cell transplant with posttransplant cyclophosphamide. The V gene is TRBV2, the J gene TRBJ2-7, with 8 bases aligning to TRBD1. The source is a male patient aged 45 to 59 who received an allogeneic stem cell transplant from a related donor and was CMV-positive. The T cells may partly be graft donor cells. CDR3 nucleotides: TGTGCCAGCAGACCTCGACAGGGGCTGAACGAGCAGTACTTC. This gives the protein CASRPRQGLNEQYF.